These T cell receptor beta chains were read from a single sample in a study of blood T cells in healthy people across ages. Each CDR3 protein gets one entry after TCRdb re-called the 5' RACE reads with MiXCR. The table records 1 million to 1.2 million distinct CDR3 sequences, around two fifths of them present only once. Sequenced material: blood. The receptors originated from a man between 18 and 35 years old in good health. Each CDR3 is given with its conserved first and last residue.

CDR3 protein: CASSLEDRADTEAFF
J gene: TRBJ1-1
CDR3 length: 15
V gene: TRBV5-1

CDR3 protein: CASSFGGLGYTF
J gene: TRBJ1-2
CDR3 length: 12
V gene: TRBV12-3/TRBV12-4

CDR3 protein: CASSFGQLANYGYTF
J gene: TRBJ1-2
CDR3 length: 15
V gene: TRBV12-3/TRBV12-4

CDR3 protein: CASSPQAGLTSEQFF
J gene: TRBJ2-1
CDR3 length: 15
V gene: TRBV3-1

CDR3 protein: CASSLRLAGGDEQFF
J gene: TRBJ2-1
CDR3 length: 15
V gene: TRBV7-8

CDR3 protein: CSALAGPCNEQFF
J gene: TRBJ2-1
CDR3 length: 13
V gene: TRBV20-1

CDR3 protein: CASSLVPLAGTTQYF
J gene: TRBJ2-3
CDR3 length: 15
V gene: TRBV7-3

CDR3 protein: CNVSPRQGNYGYTF
J gene: TRBJ1-2
CDR3 length: 14
V gene: TRBV29-1

CDR3 protein: CASTNPSRKSYNERFF
J gene: TRBJ2-1
CDR3 length: 16
V gene: TRBV12-3/TRBV12-4

CDR3 protein: CASSLDGGNQETQYF
J gene: TRBJ2-5
CDR3 length: 15
V gene: TRBV5-6

CDR3 protein: CSALGGRRYNEQFF
J gene: TRBJ2-1
CDR3 length: 14
V gene: TRBV20-1

CDR3 protein: CASSGLGVGGRGNEQFF
J gene: TRBJ2-1
CDR3 length: 17
V gene: TRBV9

CDR3 protein: CASSLTGGSNGYTF
J gene: TRBJ1-2
CDR3 length: 14
V gene: TRBV28

CDR3 protein: CASTLGLANTGELFF
J gene: TRBJ2-2
CDR3 length: 15
V gene: TRBV12-3/TRBV12-4

CDR3 protein: CSALGAEEVEKLFF
J gene: TRBJ1-4
CDR3 length: 14
V gene: TRBV20-1

CDR3 protein: CASSEGTGGPYGYTF
J gene: TRBJ1-2
CDR3 length: 15
V gene: TRBV6-1

CDR3 protein: CASSLRSGAALYGYTF
J gene: TRBJ1-2
CDR3 length: 16
V gene: TRBV5-1

CDR3 protein: CASSYVQSILNTEAFF
J gene: TRBJ1-1
CDR3 length: 16
V gene: TRBV6-2/TRBV6-3

CDR3 protein: CASSSNPESYNEQYF
J gene: TRBJ2-7
CDR3 length: 15
V gene: TRBV9

CDR3 protein: CAWSVRGDNEQFF
J gene: TRBJ2-1
CDR3 length: 13
V gene: TRBV30

CDR3 protein: CAISGSGRNEKLFF
J gene: TRBJ1-4
CDR3 length: 14
V gene: TRBV10-3

CDR3 protein: CASSQVADRPYEQYF
J gene: .
CDR3 length: 15
V gene: TRBV3-1

CDR3 protein: CSAGQSSTNTQYF
J gene: TRBJ2-3
CDR3 length: 13
V gene: TRBV20-1

CDR3 protein: CATNPPGRGTDTQYF
J gene: TRBJ2-3
CDR3 length: 15
V gene: TRBV2

CDR3 protein: CASSPTAGQENQPQHF
J gene: TRBJ1-5
CDR3 length: 16
V gene: TRBV9

CDR3 protein: CASSAGESYNEQYF
J gene: .
CDR3 length: 14
V gene: TRBV2

CDR3 protein: CASTLGQPFSGANVLTF
J gene: TRBJ2-6
CDR3 length: 17
V gene: TRBV12-3/TRBV12-4

CDR3 protein: CASRISGENTQYF
J gene: TRBJ2-3
CDR3 length: 13
V gene: TRBV6-2/TRBV6-3

CDR3 protein: CASSLSSFAGEQYF
J gene: TRBJ2-5
CDR3 length: 14
V gene: TRBV27

CDR3 protein: CASSQIAGVTYEQYF
J gene: .
CDR3 length: 15
V gene: TRBV4-2

CDR3 protein: CASSQDRGRGLTEAFF
J gene: TRBJ1-1
CDR3 length: 16
V gene: TRBV4-2

CDR3 protein: CASGRARETQYF
J gene: .
CDR3 length: 12
V gene: TRBV12-3/TRBV12-4

CDR3 protein: CASSLTGGANVLTF
J gene: TRBJ2-6
CDR3 length: 14
V gene: TRBV12-3/TRBV12-4